The 25 T cell receptor beta chains presented below share a single source sample, sequenced in a study of cytomegalovirus exposure and HLA in healthy donors. PCR primers comprised 60 Vbeta and 13 Jbeta primers. Generated by immunoSEQ multiplex PCR, the TCRdb table keeps only in-frame clones and is missing some. This table holds about 94,000 clones, over 65% found once. The source material was PBMCs. These receptors originate from a woman aged 55 to 70 in good health and CMV-seronegative.

This chain joins TRBV19 and TRBJ2-5, with 13 bases identical to TRBD2. The CDR3 runs 18 residues. The germline CDR1 and CDR2 sequences are LNHDA and SQIVND (reference sequence). The V and J ends lost 7 bases and 3 bases, in that order; junction bases with no gene match: 14. CDR3: CASTPQWGGTSGKETQYF. CDR3 nucleotides: TGTGCCAGTACCCCCCAGTGGGGGGGGACTAGCGGGAAAGAGACCCAGTACTTC.

The CDR3 region has the DNA TGTGCCAGCAGTTTTTTGACAGCCTCTGGCTATGGCTACACCTTC. Encoded protein: CASSFLTASGYGYTF. This chain joins TRBV27 and TRBJ1-2, with D maybe TRBD1 (5 bases). Germline V CDR1 and CDR2: MNHEY, SMNVEV (reference sequence). The CDR3 covers 15 residues. V lost 3 bases and J 4 bases, leaving 15 bases between the germline ends.

The rearrangement uses TRBV28 and TRBJ2-7; 8 nucleotides line up with TRBD2. Trimming removed 2 bases from V and 2 bases from J; junction bases left unmatched: 2. CDR3 length: 14 residues. Germline CDR1 is MDHEN and CDR2 is SYDVKM. The CDR3 loop is CASSLGGGPYEQYF. DNA for the CDR3: TGTGCCAGCAGTTTAGGCGGGGGGCCCTACGAGCAGTACTTC.

The chain is built from TRBV5-1 and TRBJ2-2, with a tentative D call TRBD2 (6 bases). The germline CDR1 and CDR2 sequences are SGHRS and YFSETQ. The CDR3 consists of 14 residues. V lost 3 bases to trimming and J lost 5 bases, with 11 bases between them. The CDR3 reads CASSWNSGTGELFF. The CDR3 bases are TGCGCCAGCAGCTGGAATAGCGGAACCGGGGAGCTGTTTTTT.

The chain has TRBV30 and TRBJ1-4; 9 nucleotides match TRBD1. The germline gives CDR1 GTSNPN, CDR2 SVGIG (reference sequence). The CDR3 spans 15 residues. The J segment lost 8 bases and the V segment lost 3 bases, leaving 10 bases of the junction unmatched. The CDR3 region has the DNA TGTGCCTGGAGCCGCTTCGGGACAGGGTACGAAAAACTGTTTTTT. Its translation is CAWSRFGTGYEKLFF.

This rearrangement joins TRBV4-1 to TRBJ1-2; 10 positions match TRBD1. J gave up 0 bases and V 0 bases, and 4 bases lay outside the gene matches. Germline V gene sequence: CDR1 MGHRA, CDR2 YSYEKL. CDR3 length: 17 amino acids. This CDR3 reads CASSQEGQGPPNYGYTF. The DNA for the CDR3 is TGCGCCAGCAGCCAAGAGGGACAGGGGCCCCCTAACTATGGCTACACCTTC.

This clone has just a few counts. The chain employs TRBV6-4 and TRBJ1-1, with 7 bases aligning to TRBD1. CDR1 MRHNA and CDR2 SNTAGT come from the germline V gene. The CDR3 consists of 13 residues. Losses at the gene ends were 0 bases for V and 10 bases for J; bases not matched to a gene: 5. The CDR3 here is CASSDSHRGAAFF. The DNA of the CDR3 is TGTGCCAGCAGTGACTCTCACAGGGGCGCAGCTTTCTTT.

This clone was seen a handful of times. The gene calls are TRBV10-1 and TRBJ2-7; TRBD2 is a possible D gene (5 bases). Germline loops: CDR1 WNHNN, CDR2 SYGVQD (reference sequence). The CDR3 runs to 14 residues. V was shortened by 6 bases and J by 2 bases, with 14 bases between the two germline ends. The CDR3 region has the DNA TGCGCCAGCAGCGCTGGCGGGCCCCCCTACGAGCAGTACTTC. Translated, it gives CASSAGGPPYEQYF.

This chain connects TRBV6-6 to TRBJ2-7, with TRBD2 matching over 10 bases. Germline-derived CDR1 and CDR2 are MNHNY and SVGAGI (reference sequence). J gave up 4 bases and V 2 bases, and 5 bases lay outside the gene matches. The CDR3 runs 15 residues. The CDR3 reads CASSYNSGGRYEQYF. As DNA, the CDR3 is TGTGCCAGCAGTTACAATAGCGGGGGGAGGTACGAGCAGTACTTC.

The V call is TRBV5-1, the J call TRBJ2-7; TRBD2 agrees at 11 bases. V trimming: 3 bases; J trimming: 1 base; junction bases outside the gene matches: 3. The germline V gene encodes CDR1 SGHRS and CDR2 YFSETQ. The CDR3 is made up of 15 amino acids. The CDR3 loop is CASSSTSGGSYEQYF. CDR3 sequence (DNA): TGCGCCAGCAGCTCTACTAGCGGGGGTTCCTACGAGCAGTACTTC.

This chain connects TRBV5-4 to TRBJ1-1; D uncertain. The CDR3 consists of 15 residues. Germline V CDR1 and CDR2: SGHNT, YYREEE (reference sequence). The V gene lost 0 bases and the J gene lost 0 bases, with 9 bases spanning the gap. CDR3 nucleotides: TGTGCCAGCAGCTTGGCCCCGGGTCTGAACACTGAAGCTTTCTTT. This translates into CASSLAPGLNTEAFF.

This chain links TRBV6-5 with TRBJ1-2; the D is unclear. Trimming took off 6 bases at V and 1 base at J, with 9 bases between the two ends. Germline V gives CDR1 MNHEY, CDR2 SVGAGI. The CDR3 has 13 residues. As DNA, the CDR3 is TGTGCCAGCAGCCCTGAGCGTAACTATGGCTACACCTTC. Amino acids: CASSPERNYGYTF.

This sequence joins TRBV27 and TRBJ2-1; D is unclear. Trimming removed 1 base from V and 14 bases from J, with 15 bases in between. This CDR3 spans 13 amino acids. CDR1 and CDR2 (germline): MNHEY, SMNVEV (reference sequence). This CDR3 reads CASSLLPPRRKFF. CDR3 DNA sequence: TGTGCCAGCAGTTTATTACCCCCGCGTCGAAAGTTCTTC.

A few counts support this clone. For the CDR3, the DNA is TGTGCCAGCAGTGTACGGACAGGGGCCTATGGCTACACCTTC. Translation: CASSVRTGAYGYTF. The chain uses TRBV6-1 and TRBJ1-2; 9 bases map to TRBD1. The CDR3 covers 14 residues. V was clipped by 4 bases and J by 4 bases; unmatched bases: 4. Germline V gives CDR1 MNHNS, CDR2 SASEGT.

For this clone: The sample contains more than one DNA sequence encoding this CDR3. J is TRBJ1-1 and V is TRBV18, with a possible D match to TRBD1 (5 bases). CDR3 length: 13 residues. The V gene's germline CDR1 is KGHSH and CDR2 LQKENI. Trimming pared 2 bases from V and 2 bases from J, leaving 6 bases between. The DNA of the CDR3 is TGTGCCAGCTCACCAGGGGCTAACACTGAAGCTTTCTTT. Translation: CASSPGANTEAFF.

This clone was seen a handful of times. CDR3 nucleotide sequence: TGCGCCAGCAGCTTGGAAAGCAGGGCTGGGGGCTACACCTTC. This encodes CASSLESRAGGYTF. The rearrangement uses TRBV5-1 and TRBJ1-2, with a tentative D call TRBD1 (5 bases). The CDR3 is 14 amino acids. Trimming left V 0 bases short and J 8 bases short, with 14 bases between. Germline lookup yields CDR1 SGHRS and CDR2 YFSETQ.

The chain couples TRBV6-6 to TRBJ1-1; 7 nucleotides agree with TRBD1. V dropped 6 bases and J dropped 2; count of bases not matched to a gene: 6. Germline V lookup: CDR1 MNHNY, CDR2 SVGAGI (reference sequence). CDR3 length: 14 residues. As DNA, the CDR3 is TGTGCCAGCAGCCCACAGGGGAGTAACACTGAAGCTTTCTTT. It translates to CASSPQGSNTEAFF.

The CDR3 loop is CASSSWAPGQETQYF. The DNA of the CDR3 is TGTGCCAGCAGCTCCTGGGCCCCGGGGCAAGAGACCCAGTACTTC. The chain is built from TRBV7-2 and TRBJ2-5; a weak D match, TRBD2 (5 bases). Germline V CDR1 and CDR2: SGHTA, FQGNSA. The CDR3 spans 15 residues. V was cut by 4 bases and J by 2 bases, with 14 bases left in between.

V gene TRBV28 combines with J gene TRBJ2-7; the match to TRBD2 covers 7 bases. After removal of 5 bases from V and 6 bases from J, the junction contained 10 bases not matched to a gene. CDR3 length equals 14 residues. Looked up from germline, CDR1 is MDHEN and CDR2 is SYDVKM. The CDR3 DNA reads TGTGCCAGCAGTACAGTGGGAGGGGATGGCGAGCAGTACTTC. It specifies CASSTVGGDGEQYF.

V usage is TRBV6-5 and J usage is TRBJ1-1, with TRBD1 matching over 7 bases. Germline assignment: CDR1 MNHEY and CDR2 SVGAGI. V was clipped by 2 bases and J by 6 bases; unmatched bases: 3. This CDR3 has 13 amino acids. The CDR3 protein is CASSYRQGAEAFF. The CDR3 region has the DNA TGTGCCAGCAGTTACCGGCAGGGGGCTGAAGCTTTCTTT.

This CDR3 is CAISEDRVGSTDTQYF. In nucleotides, the CDR3 is TGTGCCATCAGTGAGGACAGGGTGGGGAGCACAGATACGCAGTATTTT. The rearrangement links TRBV10-3 to TRBJ2-3, with 7 nucleotides matching TRBD1. The germline V gene has CDR1 ENHRY and CDR2 SYGVKD. The CDR3 loop spans 16 amino acids. The V and J ends lost 2 bases and 0 bases, in that order; junction bases with no gene match: 5.

This chain links TRBV18 with TRBJ2-3; 8 positions agree with TRBD1. The CDR3 is 16 residues long. Germline CDR1 KGHSH, CDR2 LQKENI. J lost 4 bases, V lost 0 bases, and 6 bases had no gene match. CDR3 bases: TGTGCCAGCTCACCACCTGGTAACAGGGGGGCAGATACGCAGTATTTT. Translation: CASSPPGNRGADTQYF. The whole variable domain, filled in from reference TRBV18 and TRBJ2-3, reads NAGVMQNPRHLVRRRGQEARLRCSPMKGHSHVYWYRQLPEEGLKFMVYLQKENIIDESGMPKERFSAEFPKEGPSILRIQQVVRGDSAAYFCASSPPGNRGADTQYFGPGTRLTVL.

This clone was counted between two and nine times. This chain joins TRBV10-1 and TRBJ2-1, with D tentatively TRBD1 (6 bases). The CDR3 extends over 14 amino acids. Trimming took 0 bases from V and 9 from J, leaving 12 bases between them. In germline, CDR1 is WNHNN, CDR2 SYGVQD (reference sequence). CDR3 nucleotides: TGCGCCAGCAGTGAGTCAATAGGGGGACGTGAGCAGTTCTTC. Protein product: CASSESIGGREQFF.

The chain uses TRBV6-5 and TRBJ1-6, with D perhaps TRBD1 (5 bases). The CDR3 is made up of 13 amino acids. The germline CDR1 and CDR2 sequences are MNHEY and SVGAGI. V lost 6 bases, J lost 7 bases, and 10 bases lay in between. The CDR3, as DNA: TGTGCCAGCAGCCTTTACAGGAATTCACCCCTCCACTTT. It codes for CASSLYRNSPLHF.

The rearrangement uses TRBV19 and TRBJ1-2; 9 bases agree with TRBD1. Per germline, CDR1 LNHDA and CDR2 SQIVND (reference sequence). The CDR3 is 15 residues long. Unmatched junction bases numbered 10, after V lost 8 bases and J lost 3 bases. The CDR3 region has the DNA TGTGCCAGTCGAGCGGGACAGGGATCGCACTATGGCTACACCTTC. It encodes CASRAGQGSHYGYTF.